These T cell receptor beta chains were read from a single sample in a study of CXCR4 blockade with PD-1 therapy in pancreatic cancer. Profiling relied on immunoSEQ multiplex PCR, and the TCRdb table lists in-frame clones only, not all of them. The repertoire consists of about 200 clones, with around 29% occurring once and the leading ten covering 18%. Sequencing was done on a sample of tumor tissue. The receptors were gathered from a human donor with pancreatic ductal adenocarcinoma. The CDR3 runs from the conserved cysteine through the conserved F or W. A D gene is named only where the DNA matches it firmly. Size is omitted from some rows. Given values are once, few, many or a class for expanded clones.

j_call: TRBJ2-7
d_call: TRBD1
v_call: TRBV29-1
clone_size: .
cdr3_nt: TGCAGCGCTCGGACAGGGGGGGCCTACGAGCAGTACTTC
cdr3_aa: CSARTGGAYEQYF

j_call: TRBJ1-1
d_call: TRBD1
v_call: TRBV19
clone_size: .
cdr3_nt: TGTGCCAGTAGTGCCGACAGGGCGAACACTGAAGCTTTCTTT
cdr3_aa: CASSADRANTEAFF

j_call: TRBJ2-1
d_call: TRBD1
v_call: TRBV6-8
clone_size: few
cdr3_nt: TGTGCTAGCAGCGCCCTTGGGACAGGGCAGTTCTTC
cdr3_aa: CASSALGTGQFF

j_call: TRBJ2-3
d_call: TRBD2
v_call: TRBV6-8
clone_size: .
cdr3_nt: TGTGCCAGCAGTCTAGCGGGAGGCGCAGATACGCAGTATTTT
cdr3_aa: CASSLAGGADTQYF

j_call: TRBJ2-1
d_call: .
v_call: TRBV27
clone_size: few
cdr3_nt: TGTGCCAGCAGTCGGGGACTGGGCTCCTACAATGAGCAGTTCTTC
cdr3_aa: CASSRGLGSYNEQFF

j_call: TRBJ1-1
d_call: TRBD1
v_call: TRBV19
clone_size: .
cdr3_nt: TGTGCCAGTGGGACAGGGGGTTTGAACACTGAAGCTTTCTTT
cdr3_aa: CASGTGGLNTEAFF

j_call: TRBJ1-1
d_call: .
v_call: TRBV30
clone_size: few
cdr3_nt: TGTGCCTGGGCGGGACACTCGAACACTGAAGCTTTCTTT
cdr3_aa: CAWAGHSNTEAFF

j_call: TRBJ2-7
d_call: .
v_call: TRBV10-2
clone_size: .
cdr3_nt: TGCGCCAGCAAAGCGGTTCTGAGCTCCTACGAGCAGTACTTC
cdr3_aa: CASKAVLSSYEQYF

j_call: TRBJ1-1
d_call: .
v_call: TRBV11-3
clone_size: large
cdr3_nt: TGTGCCAGCAGCTTAGGCCAGGCCAACACTGAAGCTTTCTTT
cdr3_aa: CASSLGQANTEAFF

j_call: TRBJ2-1
d_call: .
v_call: TRBV30
clone_size: .
cdr3_nt: TGTGCCTGGAGTGTGTCGGGGGCCGAGCTCGACGAGCAGTTCTTC
cdr3_aa: CAWSVSGAELDEQFF

j_call: TRBJ2-7
d_call: TRBD2
v_call: TRBV6-7
clone_size: .
cdr3_nt: TGTGCCAGCAGTTACGGACTAGCGGCCTACGAGCAGTACTTC
cdr3_aa: CASSYGLAAYEQYF

j_call: TRBJ1-5
d_call: .
v_call: TRBV30
clone_size: few
cdr3_nt: TGTGCCTGGAGTGAACAAGACAATCAGCCCCAGCATTTT
cdr3_aa: CAWSEQDNQPQHF

j_call: TRBJ1-5
d_call: .
v_call: TRBV10-1
clone_size: .
cdr3_nt: TGCGCCAGCAGTGACCGGAGGCCTTTGGCGAATCAGCCCCAGCATTTT
cdr3_aa: CASSDRRPLANQPQHF

j_call: TRBJ2-7
d_call: TRBD2
v_call: TRBV29-1
clone_size: few
cdr3_nt: TGCAGCGGTGGGGGGGGAGTCTACGAGCAGTACTTC
cdr3_aa: CSGGGGVYEQYF

j_call: TRBJ2-7
d_call: .
v_call: TRBV28
clone_size: .
cdr3_nt: TGTGCCAGCAGTTTACCATCCCCCTACGAGCAGTACTTC
cdr3_aa: CASSLPSPYEQYF

j_call: TRBJ2-1
d_call: TRBD2
v_call: TRBV11-3
clone_size: hyperexpanded
cdr3_nt: TGTGCCAGCAGCCCATGGACTAGCGGCAATGAGCAGTTCTTC
cdr3_aa: CASSPWTSGNEQFF

j_call: TRBJ2-3
d_call: .
v_call: TRBV10-2
clone_size: .
cdr3_nt: TGCGCCAGCAGTTGGGACCGCACAGATACGCAGTATTTT
cdr3_aa: CASSWDRTDTQYF

j_call: TRBJ2-1
d_call: .
v_call: TRBV15
clone_size: .
cdr3_nt: TGTGCCACCAGCACACAGGGTGGCTCTTACAATGAGCAGTTCTTC
cdr3_aa: CATSTQGGSYNEQFF

j_call: TRBJ1-4
d_call: .
v_call: TRBV30
clone_size: .
cdr3_nt: TGTGCCTGGAGTGTACTCGGGGTGTCTAATGAAAAACTGTTTTTT
cdr3_aa: CAWSVLGVSNEKLFF

j_call: TRBJ2-7
d_call: TRBD1
v_call: TRBV29-1
clone_size: .
cdr3_nt: TGCAGCGTTAGCCTGACAGGGGTCGGGTACGAGCAGTACTTC
cdr3_aa: CSVSLTGVGYEQYF

j_call: TRBJ1-1
d_call: .
v_call: TRBV18
clone_size: once
cdr3_nt: TGTGCCAGCTCACCCAACCTGGACCACGCCCCAGGAGCTTTCTTT
cdr3_aa: CASSPNLDHAPGAFF

j_call: TRBJ2-3
d_call: .
v_call: TRBV11-3
clone_size: .
cdr3_nt: TGTGCCAGCAGCTATAGTTGGAGGACAGATACGCAGTATTTT
cdr3_aa: CASSYSWRTDTQYF

j_call: TRBJ1-6
d_call: .
v_call: TRBV11-3
clone_size: large
cdr3_nt: TGTGCCAGCAGCTTAGTGATGCCGGGTTCACCCCTCCACTTT
cdr3_aa: CASSLVMPGSPLHF

j_call: TRBJ1-2
d_call: .
v_call: TRBV6-8
clone_size: .
cdr3_nt: TGTGCCAGCAGTTACTTCTCCGGGAACGCCTTTGGCTACACCTTC
cdr3_aa: CASSYFSGNAFGYTF

j_call: TRBJ1-2
d_call: .
v_call: TRBV1
clone_size: large
cdr3_nt: TGCGCCAGCAGCCAAGATAGGGCAGGGGTTACCTATGGCTACACCTTC
cdr3_aa: CASSQDRAGVTYGYTF

j_call: TRBJ2-3
d_call: TRBD1
v_call: TRBV19
clone_size: .
cdr3_nt: TGTGCCAGTAGTATAGGACAGGGGGCAGATACGCAGTATTTT
cdr3_aa: CASSIGQGADTQYF

j_call: TRBJ2-1
d_call: .
v_call: TRBV19
clone_size: .
cdr3_nt: TGTGCCAGTAGTATAGGTGTCAGTGAGCAGTTCTTC
cdr3_aa: CASSIGVSEQFF

j_call: TRBJ2-7
d_call: .
v_call: TRBV6-8
clone_size: few
cdr3_nt: TGTGCCAGCATAAGTTTAGGAACAGAGCAGTACTTC
cdr3_aa: CASISLGTEQYF

j_call: TRBJ2-2
d_call: TRBD1
v_call: TRBV29-1
clone_size: .
cdr3_nt: TGCAGCGTACCGGGACAGGGGAACACCGGGGAGCTGTTTTTT
cdr3_aa: CSVPGQGNTGELFF

j_call: TRBJ2-5
d_call: .
v_call: TRBV18
clone_size: .
cdr3_nt: TGTGCCAGCTCATCGCGAGTAAGTGGGACTCAAGTATACCAAGAGACCCAGTACTTC
cdr3_aa: CASSSRVSGTQVYQETQYF

j_call: TRBJ1-2
d_call: .
v_call: TRBV6-8
clone_size: .
cdr3_nt: TGTGCCAGCAGCCAGGACAGCACCTATGGCTACACCTTC
cdr3_aa: CASSQDSTYGYTF

j_call: TRBJ2-1
d_call: TRBD2
v_call: TRBV28
clone_size: .
cdr3_nt: TGTGCCAGCAGCAGACTAGCGGGGGGGCCGGATGAGCAGTTCTTC
cdr3_aa: CASSRLAGGPDEQFF

j_call: TRBJ1-3
d_call: .
v_call: TRBV6-8
clone_size: few
cdr3_nt: TGTGCCAGCAGCTTCGGACAGTACTCTGGAAACACCATATATTTT
cdr3_aa: CASSFGQYSGNTIYF

j_call: TRBJ2-1
d_call: TRBD2
v_call: TRBV14
clone_size: .
cdr3_nt: TGTGCCAGCAGCCACGGTTGGGGGCGGGAGGGCCCAGGTGAGCAGTTCTTC
cdr3_aa: CASSHGWGREGPGEQFF

j_call: TRBJ2-3
d_call: .
v_call: TRBV19
clone_size: few
cdr3_nt: TGTGCCAGTAGTATGAAACACAGGGAAAGCACAGATACGCAGTATTTT
cdr3_aa: CASSMKHRESTDTQYF

j_call: TRBJ1-2
d_call: .
v_call: TRBV27
clone_size: .
cdr3_nt: TGTGCCAGCAGTTTATTCAGGGGAATAGGTGGCTACACCTTC
cdr3_aa: CASSLFRGIGGYTF

j_call: TRBJ2-6
d_call: .
v_call: TRBV19
clone_size: .
cdr3_nt: TGTGCCAGTACGGCCAGCTCTGGGGCCAACGTCCTGACTTTC
cdr3_aa: CASTASSGANVLTF

j_call: TRBJ2-7
d_call: TRBD1
v_call: TRBV6-8
clone_size: .
cdr3_nt: TGTGCCAGCAGTTCGCCGGGACAGGGGGTTTACGAGCAGTACTTC
cdr3_aa: CASSSPGQGVYEQYF

j_call: TRBJ1-3
d_call: .
v_call: TRBV11-3
clone_size: .
cdr3_nt: TGTGCCAGCAGCTTGGACCTAAGGAGTGGAAACACCATATATTTT
cdr3_aa: CASSLDLRSGNTIYF

j_call: TRBJ2-7
d_call: TRBD1
v_call: TRBV18
clone_size: .
cdr3_nt: TGTGCCAGCTCACCAAAGGGGGCAAGGTACGAGCAGTACTTC
cdr3_aa: CASSPKGARYEQYF

j_call: TRBJ2-2
d_call: .
v_call: TRBV9
clone_size: few
cdr3_nt: TGTGCCAGCAGCGTAGCGGGGGGCCGGTACACCGGGGAGCTGTTTTTT
cdr3_aa: CASSVAGGRYTGELFF

j_call: TRBJ2-1
d_call: .
v_call: TRBV19
clone_size: .
cdr3_nt: TGTGCCAGTAGTTCTTTGTTGAATGAGCAGTTCTTC
cdr3_aa: CASSSLLNEQFF

j_call: TRBJ2-5
d_call: .
v_call: TRBV19
clone_size: .
cdr3_nt: TGTGCCAGTAGTATAGTCGGGAAAGAGACCCAGTACTTC
cdr3_aa: CASSIVGKETQYF

j_call: TRBJ2-4
d_call: .
v_call: TRBV1
clone_size: .
cdr3_nt: TGCGCCAGCAGCCGAGAACCTAGCGGGGGAAGGAACATTCAGTACTTC
cdr3_aa: CASSREPSGGRNIQYF

j_call: TRBJ2-4
d_call: .
v_call: TRBV14
clone_size: .
cdr3_nt: TGTGCCAGCAGCCAATCGACGCTAGCCAAAAACATTCAGTACTTC
cdr3_aa: CASSQSTLAKNIQYF

j_call: TRBJ2-7
d_call: TRBD2
v_call: TRBV11-3
clone_size: large
cdr3_nt: TGTGCCAGCAGCTCCACTGGCTCGGGGGGAATTGGCGAGCAGTACTTC
cdr3_aa: CASSSTGSGGIGEQYF

j_call: TRBJ2-1
d_call: TRBD2
v_call: TRBV15
clone_size: .
cdr3_nt: TGTGCCACCAGCAGAGATTTGTCTGAGGGAGGGGTCTATGTGGGCAATGAGCAGTTCTTC
cdr3_aa: CATSRDLSEGGVYVGNEQFF

j_call: TRBJ2-2
d_call: .
v_call: TRBV29-1
clone_size: .
cdr3_nt: TGCAGCGTTGTGGAGGGGACCACCGGGGAGCTGTTTTTT
cdr3_aa: CSVVEGTTGELFF

j_call: TRBJ2-7
d_call: .
v_call: TRBV11-3
clone_size: large
cdr3_nt: TGTGCCAGCAGCCAGAACCGGGACGACGACTACGAGCAGTACTTC
cdr3_aa: CASSQNRDDDYEQYF

j_call: TRBJ2-1
d_call: .
v_call: TRBV6-7
clone_size: few
cdr3_nt: TGTGCCAGCAGTTACCGGGACTCCTACAATGAGCAGTTCTTC
cdr3_aa: CASSYRDSYNEQFF

j_call: TRBJ1-6
d_call: TRBD1
v_call: TRBV18
clone_size: .
cdr3_nt: TGTGCCAGCTCACCAGTGGGACAGAATAATTCACCCCTCCACTTT
cdr3_aa: CASSPVGQNNSPLHF

j_call: TRBJ2-7
d_call: .
v_call: TRBV9
clone_size: .
cdr3_nt: TGTGCCAGCAGCGTAGGTGACAATAACTACGAGCAGTACTTC
cdr3_aa: CASSVGDNNYEQYF